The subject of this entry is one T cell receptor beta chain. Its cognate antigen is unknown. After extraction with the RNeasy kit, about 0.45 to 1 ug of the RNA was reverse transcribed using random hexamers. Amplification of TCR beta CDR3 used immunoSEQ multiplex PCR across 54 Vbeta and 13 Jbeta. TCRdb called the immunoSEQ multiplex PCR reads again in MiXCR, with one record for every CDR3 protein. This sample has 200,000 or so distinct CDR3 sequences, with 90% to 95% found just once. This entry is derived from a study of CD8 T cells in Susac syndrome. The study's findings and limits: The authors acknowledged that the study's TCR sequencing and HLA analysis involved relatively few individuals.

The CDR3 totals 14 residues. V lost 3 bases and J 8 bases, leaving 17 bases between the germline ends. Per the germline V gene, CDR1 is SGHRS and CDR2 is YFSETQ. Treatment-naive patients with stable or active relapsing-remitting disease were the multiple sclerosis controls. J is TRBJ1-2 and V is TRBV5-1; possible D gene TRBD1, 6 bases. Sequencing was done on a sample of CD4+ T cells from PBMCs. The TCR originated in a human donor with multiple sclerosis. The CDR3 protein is CASSWGPGLAGYTF. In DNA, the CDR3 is TGCGCCAGCAGCTGGGGGCCGGGCCTAGCAGGCTACACCTTC.